The sample holds a few counts of the clone carrying this TCR beta chain. As yet, its antigen is unknown. The data originate from a study of cytomegalovirus exposure and HLA in healthy donors. The study's findings and limits: Most TCR sequences were uncommon, yet certain public TCRs appeared in many donors.

This CDR3 is 13 amino acids long. Deletions cut 4 bases from V and 4 bases from J, with 7 bases between. CDR1 is SEHNR, CDR2 FQNEAQ, per germline (reference sequence). PCR amplification relied on 60 Vbeta primers (plus 13 Jbeta primers). Assay: immunoSEQ multiplex PCR; the TCRdb copy retains only in-frame clones and omits some. The repertoire holds 130,000 to 150,000 clones, with 68% as singletons. Nominal health characterized the donors when sampled, though unrecorded immune exposures were likely. The TCR originated in a man aged 60 to 75 in good health and CMV-seronegative. This chain joins TRBV7-9 and TRBJ2-2, with D perhaps TRBD2 (5 bases). The specimen sequenced was PBMCs. The CDR3 DNA reads as TGTGCCAGCAGCTCCCGGGGCACCGGGGAGCTGTTTTTT. Translated, it gives CASSSRGTGELFF.